This T cell receptor (beta chain) was recorded in a study of T-cell reconstitution after alpha-beta-depleted transplantation in children. It was with unique molecular identifiers that the TCRbeta library was prepared. TCRdb reprocessed the PCR reads via MiXCR and lists one record per CDR3 protein. The table has about 400,000 distinct CDR3 sequences, approximately 12% seen once. CDR3 length: 11 amino acids. V was trimmed by 4 bases and J by 12 bases, leaving 10 bases between them. Germline-derived CDR1 and CDR2 are SEHNR and FQNEAQ (reference sequence). The clonotype originates from a human donor who donated a stem cell graft to a child with Fanconi anemia. This chain links TRBV7-9 with TRBJ2-1; no firm D call. The sequenced sample was PBMCs, obtained from the stem cell graft. The CDR3 region has the DNA TGTGCCAGCAGCTCAGGATTAAGGCAGTTCTTC. Translation gives CASSSGLRQFF. Looking up the rest from reference TRBV7-9 and TRBJ2-1 gives the full variable domain: DTGVSQNPRHKITKRGQNVTFRCDPISEHNRLYWYRQTLGQGPEFLTYFQNEAQLEKSRLLSDRFSAERPKGSFSTLEIQRTEQGDSAMYLCASSSGLRQFFGPGTRLTVL.